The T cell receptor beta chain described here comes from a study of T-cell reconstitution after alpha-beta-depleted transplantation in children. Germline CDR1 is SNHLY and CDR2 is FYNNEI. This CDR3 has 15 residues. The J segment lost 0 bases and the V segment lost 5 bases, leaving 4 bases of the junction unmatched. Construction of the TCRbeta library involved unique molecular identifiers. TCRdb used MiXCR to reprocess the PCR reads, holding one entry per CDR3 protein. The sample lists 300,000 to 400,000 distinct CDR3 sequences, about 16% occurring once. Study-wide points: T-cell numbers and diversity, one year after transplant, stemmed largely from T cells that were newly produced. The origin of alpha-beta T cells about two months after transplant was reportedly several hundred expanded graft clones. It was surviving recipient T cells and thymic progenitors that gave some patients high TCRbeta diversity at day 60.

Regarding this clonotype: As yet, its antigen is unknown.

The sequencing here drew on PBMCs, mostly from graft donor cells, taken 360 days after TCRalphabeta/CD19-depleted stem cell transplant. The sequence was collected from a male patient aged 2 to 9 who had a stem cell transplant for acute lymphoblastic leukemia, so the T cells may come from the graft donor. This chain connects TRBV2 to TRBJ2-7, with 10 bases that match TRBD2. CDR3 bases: TGTGCCAGCAGTTCAACTAGCGGGGTCTCCTACGAGCAGTACTTC. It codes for CASSSTSGVSYEQYF.